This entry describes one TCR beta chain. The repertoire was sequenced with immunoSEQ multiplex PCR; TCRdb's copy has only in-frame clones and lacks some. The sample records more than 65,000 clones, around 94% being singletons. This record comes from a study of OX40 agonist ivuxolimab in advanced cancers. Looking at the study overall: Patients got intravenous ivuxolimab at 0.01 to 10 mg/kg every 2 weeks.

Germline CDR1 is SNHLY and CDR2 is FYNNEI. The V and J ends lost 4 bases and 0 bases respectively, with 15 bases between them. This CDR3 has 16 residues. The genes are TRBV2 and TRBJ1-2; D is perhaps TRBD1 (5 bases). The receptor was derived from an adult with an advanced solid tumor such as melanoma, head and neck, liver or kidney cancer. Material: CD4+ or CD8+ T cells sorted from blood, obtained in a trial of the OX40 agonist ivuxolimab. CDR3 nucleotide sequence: TGTGCCAGCAGTGTGAAGACAGTCTCAGCTAACTATGGCTACACCTTC. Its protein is CASSVKTVSANYGYTF.